The TCR beta chain under discussion was sequenced for a study of lymphopenia after photon versus proton radiotherapy. Study-wide results and caveats: Survival link was tested only in deceased patients; proton benefit remains a possibility. Post-nadir TCR diversity decline inversely tracked overall survival among those who died.

Profiling relied on immunoSEQ multiplex PCR, and the TCRdb table lists in-frame clones only, not all of them. The data contain some 41,000 clones, more than 70% of them singletons. For this clone: Its antigen is unknown.

The CDR3 is 13 amino acids. Trimming pared 3 bases from V and 1 base from J, leaving 9 bases between. Germline lookup yields CDR1 GTSNPN and CDR2 SVGIG (reference sequence). The material sequenced was peripheral blood, taken from a patient treated with proton-based radiotherapy. This TCR was sampled from a woman between 65 and 79 years old with pancreatic cancer. Some clones in this sample may be carry-over from other donors' samples. This chain links TRBV30 with TRBJ1-1; maybe TRBD1 (5 bases). This CDR3 reads CAWRYTGNTEAFF. DNA of the CDR3: TGTGCCTGGAGGTATACAGGGAACACTGAAGCTTTCTTT.